This T cell receptor beta chain originates from a study of human T cells and chemical hapten exposure. In the study overall: Skin of the upper inner arm, around 2 cm by around 2 cm, received 2% DPC for sensitization. Notes on the study in general: Expanded TCRs showed more large CDR3 clusters than pre-sensitization or healthy control sets.

Time point given: patch test 1, 2 weeks after DPC sensitization. Stated treatment: therapeutic diphenylcyclopropenone sensitization with weekly scalp DPC. Per the original data handling: Counting gave a median of around 100,000 TCRs per sample, with values ranging from about 23,224 to 690,600. TCRdb re-called the RACE reads with MiXCR, one entry per CDR3 protein. The V and J calls and clone size are TCRdb's, not the authors'. Of roughly 45,000 distinct CDR3 sequences detected, around 9% appear once; the ten largest clones hold around 4.3%. Regarding this clonotype: Its antigen is unidentified.

Germline CDR1 SQVTM, CDR2 ANQGSEA. V lost 5 bases to trimming and J lost 4 bases, with 8 bases between them. CDR3 size: 11 residues. The V gene is TRBV29-1, the J gene TRBJ1-1, with unresolved D. This receptor was obtained from a woman aged 50 to 65 with alopecia areata. Some clones in this sample may be carry-over from other donors' samples. The sequences come from whole blood, collected in connection with sensitization to the hapten diphenylcyclopropenone (DPC). CDR3 DNA sequence: TGCAGCGTTCGTGACCTCACTGAAGCTTTCTTT. It codes for CSVRDLTEAFF. The full variable domain, completed using reference TRBV29-1 and TRBJ1-1, is SAVISQKPSRDICQRGTSLTIQCQVDSQVTMMFWYRQQPGQSLTLIATANQGSEATYESGFVIDKFPISRPNLTFSTLTVSNMSPEDSSIYLCSVRDLTEAFFGQGTRLTVV.